This T cell receptor beta chain appears in the sequencing data of a study of CD8 T cells in Susac syndrome (dated by TCRdb to about 2019). Regarding the research as a whole: Whether CD8+ T cell activation and differentiation in Susac syndrome was antigen driven was tested using repertoire sequencing. What the research found in general, with its limitations: The TCR sequencing and HLA analysis was acknowledged to have included a relatively small number of individuals.

RNA was extracted with the RNeasy kit and about 0.5 to 1 ug was reverse transcribed using random hexamers. TCR beta CDR3 regions were amplified with the immunoSEQ multiplex PCR assay covering 54 Vbeta and 13 Jbeta segments. Bias from PCR amplification was corrected by using a synthetic template baseline for primer optimization and for computational correction. Under the source paper's analysis protocol: Only productive sequences were kept, with reads annotated to V, D and J genes according to IMGT and analyzed in immunoSEQ Analyzer. Clonality was calculated as one minus the Shannon entropy normalized by log2 of the number of productive unique sequences. Public and private clones were assessed among the 100 most prevalent clones of each patient and control. Clones were defined as Susac-specific if absent from the healthy and MS cohorts, from 900 to 1,200 published viral clones and from other ImmuneACCESS disease sequences. TCRdb's own reprocessing of the public reads used fastp at Q25 and MiXCR and kept productive beta chains. One record per CDR3 amino acid sequence lists the most common genes and DNA. Clone size and V and J calls follow TCRdb, not the original study. In all, the sample holds some 160,000 distinct CDR3 sequences, and roughly nine tenths of those were seen once. The ten largest clones take up 0.08% of the sample.

This clonotype showed up just a few times. The antigen it binds to is not known. It has no much larger one-base neighbor in the sample; base qualities were not kept. Peripheral blood CD8+ and CD4+ T cells from healthy donors, Susac syndrome patients and multiple sclerosis patients were profiled using high-throughput TCR beta sequencing. Healthy donors were included as age- and sex-matched controls. Bulk CD8+ and CD4+ T cells were purified by magnetic negative isolation, whereas CD8+ TEMRA cells were enriched by FACS. Blood was collected in EDTA tubes and processed within 24 hours, with PBMCs isolated through density gradient centrifugation. PBMCs destined for TCR sequencing were cryopreserved in liquid nitrogen and later thawed in a 37 °C water bath. The sorted or isolated CD4+, CD8+ and CD8+ TEMRA cells had a purity of 90% or higher. Between the V and J ends, shortened by 8 bases and 7 bases respectively, the junction contains 8 bases. From the germline V gene (reference sequence), CDR1 is SEHNR and CDR2 is FQNEAQ. CDR3 length: 10 amino acids, cysteine to phenylalanine. The only DNA kept is the CDR3, 30 bases in frame from the first base.

The chain links TRBV7-9 with TRBJ2-5; the D gene cannot be resolved reliably. The material sequenced was CD4+ T cells from PBMCs. The sequence was collected from a human donor in good health. The bases are TGTGCCAGCGGCGAGTGGACCCAGTACTTC. The translation is CASGEWTQYF.